Listed below are T cell receptor beta chains from one sample, sequenced in a study of cytomegalovirus exposure and HLA in healthy donors. Profiled with immunoSEQ multiplex PCR; TCRdb holds only in-frame clones, not every one. The top ten hold approximately 1.4% of the sample, which has over 50,000 clones, roughly nine tenths seen once. The sequenced sample was PBMCs. The receptors originated from a man aged 25-40 years in good health and CMV-seropositive. Both conserved end residues are part of each CDR3. D genes are given only for firm matches. Only part of the rows carry a size: once, few, many, or a class if the clone is expanded.

TRBV2,NA,TRBD2,TRBJ2-3,16,TGTGCCAGCAGTGTAGGGACTAGCGGGAGATATGATACGCAGTATTTT,CASSVGTSGRYDTQYF
TRBV11-3,few,TRBD1,TRBJ2-7,13,TGTGCCAGCAGGGGACAGAGCTCCTACGAGCAGTACTTC,CASRGQSSYEQYF
TRBV19,NA,NA,TRBJ2-6,15,TGTGTCAGTACTGCTGACAGCTCTGGGGCCAACGTCCTGACTTTC,CVSTADSSGANVLTF
TRBV6-5,NA,NA,TRBJ2-2,15,TGTGCCAGCAGTTACTCCGGCGGGACCACCGGGGAGCTGTTTTTT,CASSYSGGTTGELFF
TRBV5-1,once,NA,TRBJ2-2,14,TGCGCCAGCAGCTTGGAGAGGGATACCGGGGAGCTGTTTTTT,CASSLERDTGELFF
TRBV5-8,NA,TRBD1,TRBJ1-6,19,TGTGCCAGCAGCACAGAAACCGGGACAGGGGTCTCTCTATGGTCACCCCTCCACTTT,CASSTETGTGVSLWSPLHF
TRBV28,NA,TRBD1,TRBJ2-7,13,TGTGCCAGCAGTCCTGACAGGGTCCGGGAGCAGTACTTC,CASSPDRVREQYF
TRBV9,once,NA,TRBJ2-3,15,TGTGCCAGCAGCGTAGATGGAGGAGGCCCAGATACGCAGTATTTT,CASSVDGGGPDTQYF
TRBV6-5,NA,NA,TRBJ1-1,14,TGTGCCAGCAGTTACCAGTTCAGGAACACTGAAGCTTTCTTT,CASSYQFRNTEAFF
TRBV28,NA,NA,TRBJ1-1,18,TGTGCCAGCAGTGCGATAGGAAACCGACTAGACTTGAACACTGAAGCTTTCTTT,CASSAIGNRLDLNTEAFF